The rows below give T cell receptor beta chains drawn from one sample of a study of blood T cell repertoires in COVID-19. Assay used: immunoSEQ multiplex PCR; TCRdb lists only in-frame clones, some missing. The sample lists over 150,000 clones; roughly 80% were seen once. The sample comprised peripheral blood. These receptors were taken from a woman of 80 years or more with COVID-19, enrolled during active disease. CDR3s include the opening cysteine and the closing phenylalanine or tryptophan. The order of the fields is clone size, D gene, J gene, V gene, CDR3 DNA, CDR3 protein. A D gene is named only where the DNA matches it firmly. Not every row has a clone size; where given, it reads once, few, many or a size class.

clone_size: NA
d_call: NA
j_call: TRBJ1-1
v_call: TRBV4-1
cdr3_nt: TGCGCCAGCAGCCAAGAGGCGGCCGGGGGGTCTGAAGCTTTCTTT
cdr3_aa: CASSQEAAGGSEAFF

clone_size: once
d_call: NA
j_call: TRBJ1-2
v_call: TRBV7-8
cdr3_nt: TGTGCCAGCACCTTGAACGACAGCCCACTCTACTTCTATGGCTACACCTTC
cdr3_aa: CASTLNDSPLYFYGYTF

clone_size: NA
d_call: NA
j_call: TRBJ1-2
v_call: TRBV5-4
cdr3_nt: TGTGCCAGCAGCACGCCACGTTTACAGGGAGATGGCTACACCTTC
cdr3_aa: CASSTPRLQGDGYTF

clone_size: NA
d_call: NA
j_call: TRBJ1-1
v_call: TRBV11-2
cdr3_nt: TGTGCCAGCAGCTTATTAAACAGGAGGGTCGTTCCGAACACTGAAGCTTTCTTT
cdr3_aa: CASSLLNRRVVPNTEAFF

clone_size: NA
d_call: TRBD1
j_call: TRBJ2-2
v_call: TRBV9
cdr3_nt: TGTGCCAGCAGCGTACTAGCACAGGGGAACGGGGAGCTGTTTTTT
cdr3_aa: CASSVLAQGNGELFF

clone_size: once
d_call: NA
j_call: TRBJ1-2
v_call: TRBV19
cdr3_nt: TGTGCCAGCCTGGGCCGACAGGAACTTTATGGCTACACCTTC
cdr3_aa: CASLGRQELYGYTF

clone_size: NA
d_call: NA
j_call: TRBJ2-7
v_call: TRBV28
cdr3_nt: TGTGCCAGCAGTTTATTGGGGGGGACAGGAAGTCCCTACGAGCAGTACTTC
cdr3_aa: CASSLLGGTGSPYEQYF

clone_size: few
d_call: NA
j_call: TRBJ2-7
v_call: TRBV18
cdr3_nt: TGTGCCAGCTCACCACCAGTAGGAGTCTCCTACGAGCAGTACTTC
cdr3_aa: CASSPPVGVSYEQYF

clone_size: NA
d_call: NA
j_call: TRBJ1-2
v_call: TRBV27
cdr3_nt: TGTGCCAGCAGTTTATTGCAGGGCTCTATCTATGGCTACACCTTC
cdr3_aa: CASSLLQGSIYGYTF

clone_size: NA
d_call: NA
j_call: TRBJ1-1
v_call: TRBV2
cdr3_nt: TGTGCCAGCAAGGAGGGATCACATTCGAACACTGAAGCTTTCTTT
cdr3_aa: CASKEGSHSNTEAFF

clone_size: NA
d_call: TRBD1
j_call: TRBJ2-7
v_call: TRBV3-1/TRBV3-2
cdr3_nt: TGTGCCAGCAGCCCGCTCCCGACAGGGGGCTACGAGCAGTACTTC
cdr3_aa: CASSPLPTGGYEQYF

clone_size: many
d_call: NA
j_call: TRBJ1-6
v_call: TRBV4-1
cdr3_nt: TGCGCCAGCAGCCAAGATTTCGAGGCACCCCTCCACTTT
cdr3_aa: CASSQDFEAPLHF

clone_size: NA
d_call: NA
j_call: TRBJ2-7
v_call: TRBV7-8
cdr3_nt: TGTGCCAGCAGCTTACGCCATGGAGTTTACGAGCAGTACTTC
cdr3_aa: CASSLRHGVYEQYF

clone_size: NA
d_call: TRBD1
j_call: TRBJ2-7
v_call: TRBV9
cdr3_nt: TGTGCCAGCAGCGTAGGGGACAGTGCCTACGAGCAGTACTTC
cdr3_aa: CASSVGDSAYEQYF

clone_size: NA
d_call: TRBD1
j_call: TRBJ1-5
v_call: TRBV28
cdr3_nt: TGTGCCAGCAGCAAAAGTAACAGGGGGGCTGGCAATCAGCCCCAGCATTTT
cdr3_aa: CASSKSNRGAGNQPQHF

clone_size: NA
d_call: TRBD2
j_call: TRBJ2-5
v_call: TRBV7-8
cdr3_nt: TGTGCCAGCAGCCCAGAGGCTAGCGGTAACCAAGAGACCCAGTACTTC
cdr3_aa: CASSPEASGNQETQYF

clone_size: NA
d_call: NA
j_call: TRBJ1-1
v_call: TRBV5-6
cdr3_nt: TGTGCCAGCAGCCTTCAGGGGATTGGCACTGAAGCTTTCTTT
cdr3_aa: CASSLQGIGTEAFF

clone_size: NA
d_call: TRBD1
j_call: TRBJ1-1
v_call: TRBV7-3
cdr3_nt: TGTGCCAGCAGCTCAGACAGGGAGACTGAAGCTTTCTTT
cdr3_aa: CASSSDRETEAFF

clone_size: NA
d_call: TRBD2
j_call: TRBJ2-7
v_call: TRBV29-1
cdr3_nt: TGCAGCGTTGGAGGGCTAGCGGGCCGCCGCGAGCAGTACTTC
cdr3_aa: CSVGGLAGRREQYF

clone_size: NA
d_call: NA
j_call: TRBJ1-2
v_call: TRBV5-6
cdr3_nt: TGTGCCAGCAGCGGGGGAGGCCGGGGTTATGGCTACACCTTC
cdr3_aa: CASSGGGRGYGYTF

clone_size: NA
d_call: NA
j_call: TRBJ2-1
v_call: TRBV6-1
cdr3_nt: TGTGCCAGCAGTGAACGGGGTACTATCGGGGGAGCAGACAATGAGCAGTTCTTC
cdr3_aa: CASSERGTIGGADNEQFF

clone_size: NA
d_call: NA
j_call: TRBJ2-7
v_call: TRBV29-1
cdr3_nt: TGCAGCGTTGAGGGAACGCGGGGCGGGGTCTACGAGCAGTACTTC
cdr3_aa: CSVEGTRGGVYEQYF